This TCR beta chain emerged from a study of blood T cell repertoires in COVID-19. Study context: Specimens from acute and convalescent COVID-19 originated in the United States, Italy and Spain. In each case, the material was cDNA or gDNA derived from T cells, B-cell-depleted T cells, or PBMCs.

Germline trimming cut 0 bases from V and 5 bases from J; bases unmatched to any gene: 5. This CDR3 spans 17 amino acids. Looked up from germline, CDR1 is LGHDT and CDR2 is YNNKEL (reference sequence). In the authors' methods: The assay estimated nucleated cells by amplifying reference gene primers. The data were produced by immunoSEQ multiplex PCR, yet TCRdb's version contains in-frame clones alone and is incomplete. That table supplies the V and J calls and clone size; D and trimming were determined from the DNA. Seen here are approximately 150,000 clones, more than 75% observed once, and the top ten hold 8.5% to 9%.

The specimen was peripheral blood. This chain uses TRBV3-1 (or the pseudogene TRBV3-2) with TRBJ2-7, with 15 bases matching TRBD2. The sequence was collected from a woman in her forties or fifties with active or convalescent COVID-19. CDR3 residues: CASSQEGLAGGVDEQYF. In DNA, the CDR3 is TGTGCCAGCAGCCAAGAGGGACTAGCGGGGGGCGTTGACGAGCAGTACTTC.